These 9 T cell receptor beta chains originate from one sample sequenced in a study of blood T cell repertoires in COVID-19. The table came from immunoSEQ multiplex PCR; TCRdb's copy has only in-frame clones and leaves some out. In the table there are 140,000 to 150,000 clones, more than 80% of which are singletons. The sequenced material came from peripheral blood. The source is a man between 18 and 29 years old with COVID-19, enrolled during active disease.

The table lists this clone with a few counts. Its ends do not fully match the called genes, so a read error is possible. The chain couples TRBV5-4 to TRBJ1-4; tentatively, D is TRBD1 (6 bases). The CDR3 has 15 amino acids. Germline CDR1 and CDR2: SGHNT and YYREEE (reference sequence). CDR3 nucleotide sequence: TGTGCCAGCAGCTTGGCCGGGGGGGCGAAGGAAAAACTGCTTTTT. This codes for CASSLAGGAKEKLLF.

The CDR3 loop is CASSSGRGYEQYF. The CDR3 nucleotides are TGTGCCAGCAGCTCAGGACGGGGATACGAGCAGTACTTC. The gene calls are TRBV5-4 and TRBJ2-7; D possibly corresponds to TRBD2 (5 bases). The CDR3 spans 13 residues. Germline-derived CDR1 and CDR2 are SGHNT and YYREEE (reference sequence). The germline V and J ends were trimmed by 3 bases and 4 bases, with 11 bases remaining between them.

V and J are TRBV11-2 and TRBJ2-7; D is unresolved. V was clipped by 1 base and J by 1 base, with 11 bases between them. Germline CDR1 is SGHAT and CDR2 is FQNNGV. The CDR3 is made up of 15 amino acids. DNA for the CDR3: TGTGCCAGCAGCTTAGGCTTTGAGTCTTCCTACGAGCAGTACTTC. As protein: CASSLGFESSYEQYF.

The V gene is TRBV10-3, the J gene TRBJ2-1; 8 nucleotides match TRBD1. The V and J ends lost 4 bases and 9 bases, in that order; junction bases with no gene match: 17. CDR1 is ENHRY, CDR2 SYGVKD, per germline. CDR3 length equals 17 residues. The CDR3 loop reads CAISAPPGGNRGVEQFF. The CDR3 nucleotides are TGTGCCATCAGTGCCCCCCCGGGCGGAAACAGGGGGGTTGAGCAGTTCTTC.

The rearrangement joins TRBV3-1 (or the pseudogene TRBV3-2) to TRBJ2-7; D is possibly TRBD1 (6 bases). The CDR3 contains 13 residues. Germline CDR1 and CDR2: LGHDT and YNNKEL (reference sequence). Trimming left V 4 bases short and J 5 bases short, with 12 bases between. This CDR3 reads CASSLAGDDEQYF. In DNA form, the CDR3 reads TGTGCCAGCAGCCTCGCAGGGGACGACGAGCAGTACTTC.

The chain couples TRBV3-1 (or the pseudogene TRBV3-2) to TRBJ1-1; possibly TRBD1 for D (6 bases). CDR1 is LGHDT and CDR2 is YNNKEL in the germline V gene (reference sequence). The CDR3 loop spans 15 amino acids. Trimming shortened V by 4 bases and J by 6 bases, and 18 bases separated the two germline ends. CDR3 sequence: CASSRRGAINSEAFF. CDR3 DNA sequence: TGTGCCAGCAGCCGGCGGGGGGCGATAAATTCTGAAGCTTTCTTT.

The chain links TRBV19 to TRBJ1-6; 9 bases are shared with TRBD1. This CDR3 comprises 14 residues. Germline CDR1 reads LNHDA; CDR2 reads SQIVND (reference sequence). The ends lost 5 bases at V and 9 bases at J; junction bases unmatched: 5. CDR3 nucleotide sequence: TGTGCCAGTAGTTCCGACAGGGGGGGTTCACCCCTCCACTTT. Protein: CASSSDRGGSPLHF.

In its sample, this clone was seen once. V usage is TRBV5-8 and J usage is TRBJ1-5, with a possible D match to TRBD1 (6 bases). V was cut by 4 bases and J by 3 bases, with 11 bases left in between. The CDR3 consists of 14 residues. The germline V gene has CDR1 SGHTS and CDR2 YDEGEE. In nucleotides, the CDR3 is TGTGCCAGCAGCAAAAGACAGGACAATCAGCCCCAGCATTTT. Its protein is CASSKRQDNQPQHF.

The chain links TRBV19 to TRBJ2-7; 13 bases are shared with TRBD2. Per germline, CDR1 LNHDA and CDR2 SQIVND (reference sequence). The CDR3 spans 15 residues. After removal of 4 bases from V and 5 bases from J, the junction contained 5 bases not matched to a gene. The CDR3 here is CASSTGTSGAHEQYF. The CDR3, as DNA: TGTGCCAGTAGTACCGGGACTAGCGGGGCTCACGAGCAGTACTTC.